This TCR beta chain was recorded in a study of cytomegalovirus exposure and HLA in healthy donors. Study-level findings and limits: CMV serostatus stood as the only immune exposure information on hand. Associated with HLA alleles at 0.05 false discovery rate in a later analysis were 16,951 TCR beta sequences. Donors were assumed by presence/absence analyses to have roughly uniform sequencing depth.

The CDR3 totals 17 residues. V shed 2 bases and J 0 bases; nucleotides not matched to a gene: 9. Germline V gene lookup returns CDR1 GTSNPN and CDR2 SVGIG (reference sequence). With respect to this clone: Its antigen is not known.

It was with 60 Vbeta and 13 Jbeta primers that the PCR ran. Repertoires were generated with immunoSEQ multiplex PCR, while TCRdb's copy carries only in-frame clones and drops some. This sample yields around 130,000 clones, of which 76% are seen a single time; 1.5% to 2% belongs to the top ten. Sequenced input: PBMCs. This chain connects TRBV30 to TRBJ1-3, with TRBD1 matching over 8 bases. This TCR was sampled from a man in his forties in good health and CMV-seronegative. CDR3 in amino acids: CAWSPSGGTFSGNTIYF. The CDR3 DNA follows: TGTGCCTGGAGTCCCTCAGGGGGCACCTTCTCTGGAAACACCATATATTTT.